These 31 T cell receptor beta chains came from one sample sequenced in a study of molecular identifiers for immune sequencing clone quantification. MiXCR, applied by TCRdb to the PCR reads, yields one record per CDR3 protein. The table has about half a million distinct CDR3 sequences, about 25% seen once; the top ten hold 0.7% to 0.9%. Sequencing was carried out using naive CD8+ T cells from blood, with Jurkat cell RNA spiked in. Sample subset: FACS-sorted CD8+CD4-CCR7+CD45RA+ naive T cells. The source of these receptors is a human donor in good health. Some libraries in this study had Jurkat cell RNA spiked in.

V and J are TRBV6-2 or TRBV6-3 and TRBJ2-3, with TRBD2 matching 9 bases. The trim removed 6 bases at V and 4 bases at J, leaving 8 bases unmatched. Per the germline V gene, CDR1 is MNHEY and CDR2 is SVGEGT. The CDR3 extends over 15 amino acids. As DNA, the CDR3 is TGTGCCAGCAGCCAAATTAGCGGGAGCTCAGATACGCAGTATTTT. This sequence encodes CASSQISGSSDTQYF.

This clonotype showed up many times. The rearrangement joins TRBV27 to TRBJ2-7, with 7 bases identical to TRBD1. The CDR3 spans 14 residues. Germline values: CDR1 MNHEY, CDR2 SMNVEV (reference sequence). V gave up 10 bases and J gave up 4 bases; unmatched junction bases: 13. Here the CDR3 reads CATGEGTAHYEQYF. DNA for the CDR3: TGTGCCACAGGAGAGGGGACAGCCCATTACGAGCAGTACTTC.

Regarding this clonotype: It may be a read error: a sequence one base away is much more abundant. The J gene is TRBJ1-5, the V gene TRBV4-1; D unclear. CDR1 is MGHRA and CDR2 is YSYEKL in the germline V gene. The V end lost 1 base, the J end lost 4 bases, and 8 bases lay between the germline ends. CDR3 length: 14 residues. In DNA, the CDR3 is TGCGCCAGCAGCCAAGCCAGAGGGAATCAGCCCCAGCATTTT. This translates into CASSQARGNQPQHF.

Written as DNA, the CDR3 is TGTGCCAGCAGCGGAGTAAGGACTAGCGGGGGGGCCGTTATCCGCACAGATACGCAGTATTTT. This translates into CASSGVRTSGGAVIRTDTQYF. The J gene is TRBJ2-3, the V gene TRBV9; 15 positions match TRBD2. The CDR3 length is 21 residues. Germline V CDR1 and CDR2: SGDLS, YYNGEE. With V trimmed by 3 bases and J by 1 base, 15 bases remained unmatched.

With regard to this clonotype: An end of the junction differs from the germline gene, which may be a read error. The chain couples TRBV5-3 to TRBJ1-5; D may be TRBD1 (5 bases). TRBV5-3 is an open reading frame whose function is uncertain. The CDR3 spans 13 residues. The CDR3 spells CASSWGDGQPQHF. The CDR3 DNA sequence: TGTGCCAGCAGCTGGGGGGACGGTCAGCCCCAGCATTTT.

Here the CDR3 DNA reads TGTGCCAGCAGTTTACGCGGGGGAAACACAGATACGCAGTATTTT. Its translation is CASSLRGGNTDTQYF. The rearrangement links TRBV12-3 or TRBV12-4 to TRBJ2-3; 7 bases line up with TRBD2. V dropped 2 bases and J dropped 2; count of bases not matched to a gene: 4. The CDR3 spans 15 residues.

The chain is built from TRBV13 and TRBJ2-4; 9 bases are a match to TRBD2. Losses at the gene ends were 2 bases for V and 6 bases for J; bases not matched to a gene: 11. Germline V gene data show CDR1 as PRHDT and CDR2 as FYEKMQ (reference sequence). The CDR3 totals 17 residues. This CDR3 reads CASSLQHAGGISNIQYF. CDR3 bases: TGTGCCAGCAGCTTACAACATGCGGGAGGGATATCAAACATTCAGTACTTC.

The chain combines TRBV5-6 with TRBJ2-3; D remains ambiguous. Germline V gene sequence: CDR1 SGHDT, CDR2 YYEEEE. V gave up 0 bases and J gave up 0 bases, with 11 bases separating them. The CDR3 runs 16 residues. In nucleotides, the CDR3 is TGTGCCAGCAGCTTGGTTGTAGATGCTAGCACAGATACGCAGTATTTT. Protein: CASSLVVDASTDTQYF. Using reference TRBV5-6 and TRBJ2-3 for the parts outside the CDR3, the full variable domain is DAGVTQSPTHLIKTRGQQVTLRCSPKSGHDTVSWYQQALGQGPQFIFQYYEEEERQRGNFPDRFSGHQFPNYSSELNVNALLLGDSALYLCASSLVVDASTDTQYFGPGTRLTVL.

V is TRBV28 and J is TRBJ2-1; TRBD2 is a possible D gene (5 bases). CDR1 MDHEN and CDR2 SYDVKM come from the germline V gene. The CDR3 has 14 residues. V gave up 2 bases and J gave up 7 bases, with 12 bases separating them. The CDR3 here is CASSLIGLFNEQFF. DNA of the CDR3: TGTGCCAGCAGTTTAATCGGACTGTTTAATGAGCAGTTCTTC.

This clonotype was picked up a small number of times. At one end the junction does not follow the germline gene, possibly because of a read error. The chain couples TRBV4-3 to TRBJ1-5, with unresolved D. The germline V gene has CDR1 LGHNA and CDR2 YSLEER. The CDR3 covers 15 residues. CDR3 nucleotides: TGCGCCAGCAGCCAAGATCGCATTAGCAGTCAGCCCCAGCATTTT. Translating it yields CASSQDRISSQPQHF.

Regarding this clonotype: The conserved final phenylalanine or tryptophan is absent from the CDR3, which likely points to a read error. This chain uses TRBV29-1 with TRBJ1-5; 9 bases match TRBD1. The CDR3 has 13 amino acids. J gave up 6 bases and V 4 bases, and 4 bases lay outside the gene matches. Germline V lookup: CDR1 SQVTM, CDR2 ANQGSEA. The chain's CDR3 is CSVVTGGGQPQHS. The CDR3 DNA is TGCAGCGTTGTTACAGGGGGCGGTCAGCCCCAGCATTCT.

This clonotype has just a few counts. CDR3 DNA: TGCAGTGCTATGGGCGTTCCGTCCGTAAAATATGAAGCTTTCTTT. This translates into CSAMGVPSVKYEAFF. The chain links TRBV20-1 to TRBJ1-1, with D hard to call. CDR1 is DFQATT, CDR2 SNEGSKA, per germline (reference sequence). This CDR3 has 15 residues. V lost 4 bases, J lost 7 bases, and 22 bases lay in between.

Turning to this clonotype: The junction shows a germline mismatch at one end, possibly a read error. The rearrangement links TRBV5-3 to TRBJ1-3; unclear D gene. TRBV5-3 is classed as an ORF, of uncertain function. CDR3 length equals 11 residues. In nucleotides, the CDR3 is TGTGCCAGCAGCCTTGGAAACACCGTATATTTT. As protein: CASSLGNTVYF.

The chain is built from TRBV27 and TRBJ2-1; a possible D gene is TRBD1 (5 bases). This CDR3 has 13 residues. The germline CDR1 and CDR2 sequences are MNHEY and SMNVEV (reference sequence). The V gene lost 8 bases and the J gene lost 5 bases, with 13 bases spanning the gap. CDR3 in amino acids: CASSDRGHNEQFF. Here the CDR3 DNA reads TGTGCCAGCTCAGATAGGGGCCACAATGAGCAGTTCTTC.

A remark on this clonotype: A much bigger clone sits one base away, suggesting this may be a read error. This sequence joins TRBV28 and TRBJ2-6; D remains unclear. V was pared by 7 bases and J by 3 bases, with 7 bases between. This CDR3 is 13 amino acids long. Germline V CDR1 and CDR2: MDHEN, SYDVKM. The CDR3 loop reads CASTPLGANVLTF. In DNA, the CDR3 is TGTGCCAGCACCCCTCTTGGGGCCAACGTCCTGACTTTC.

The chain couples TRBV12-3 or TRBV12-4 to TRBJ1-2, with D perhaps matching TRBD1 (5 bases). Trimming left V 4 bases short and J 7 bases short, with 19 bases between. This CDR3 is 15 amino acids long. CDR3 nucleotide sequence: TGTGCCAGCAGTTCCGATTGGGGGGGGACGGCTGGCTACACCTTC. Translation: CASSSDWGGTAGYTF.

On this clonotype: A much larger clonotype is one base distant, so this may be a read error. The chain carries TRBV28 and TRBJ1-3, with no clear D. In germline, CDR1 is MDHEN, CDR2 SYDVKM. The CDR3 loop spans 14 amino acids. The CDR3 DNA reads as TGTGCCAGCAGTACCACACCGTCCGGAAACACCGTATATTTT. Its translation is CASSTTPSGNTVYF. Drawing the rest from reference TRBV28 and TRBJ1-3, the complete variable domain is DVKVTQSSRYLVKRTGEKVFLECVQDMDHENMFWYRQDPGLGLRLIYFSYDVKMKEKGDIPEGYSVSREKKERFSLILESASTNQTSMYLCASSTTPSGNTVYFGEGSWLTVV.

Ten or more counts support this clonotype. The rearrangement joins TRBV13 to TRBJ1-4; D call uncertain. CDR1 and CDR2 (germline): PRHDT, FYEKMQ (reference sequence). The ends were cut back, 0 bases at V and 8 bases at J, with 7 bases in the middle. CDR3 length: 13 residues. In nucleotides, the CDR3 is TGTGCCAGCAGCTTAGGAGCGGTCGAAAAACTGTTTTTT. Its translation: CASSLGAVEKLFF.

At least ten counts were recorded for this clonotype. V usage is TRBV27 and J usage is TRBJ1-1, with D uncertain. The ends were cut back, 2 bases at V and 8 bases at J, with 15 bases in the middle. Germline V CDR1 and CDR2: MNHEY, SMNVEV (reference sequence). This CDR3 has 14 residues. The DNA for the CDR3 is TGTGCCAGCAGTTTAATTTTCGCGCGGGGAGAAGCTTTCTTT. It yields the protein CASSLIFARGEAFF.

Remarks on this clonotype: This clone may be a read error of a much larger clone one base away. V gene TRBV7-9 combines with J gene TRBJ2-7; D may be TRBD2 (5 bases). The CDR3 is 16 amino acids. Per the germline V gene, CDR1 is SEHNR and CDR2 is FQNEAQ (reference sequence). This chain's CDR3 is CAGSSNTRPGSYEQYF. CDR3 bases: TGTGCCGGCAGCTCGAATACACGACCGGGGTCCTACGAGCAGTACTTC. The complete variable domain, with remaining parts taken from reference TRBV7-9 and TRBJ2-7, reads DTGVSQNPRHKITKRGQNVTFRCDPISEHNRLYWYRQTLGQGPEFLTYFQNEAQLEKSRLLSDRFSAERPKGSFSTLEIQRTEQGDSAMYLCAGSSNTRPGSYEQYFGPGTRLTVT.

CDR3 in DNA: TGTGCCAGCAGCCTTCAGGGGACAAACACCATATATTTT. This gives the protein CASSLQGTNTIYF. This chain joins TRBV6-6 and TRBJ1-3; maybe TRBD1 (6 bases). Germline assignment: CDR1 MNHNY and CDR2 SVGAGI (reference sequence). The V end was cut by 6 bases, the J end by 6 bases, with 12 bases between. This CDR3 is built from 13 residues.

This chain connects TRBV2 to TRBJ1-1; TRBD1 matches at 11 bases. CDR3 size: 15 residues. V dropped 7 bases and J dropped 4; count of bases not matched to a gene: 8. Looked up from germline, CDR1 is SNHLY and CDR2 is FYNNEI. This CDR3 reads CASTWTGGVSTEAFF. CDR3 nucleotide sequence: TGTGCCAGCACGTGGACAGGGGGCGTGAGCACTGAAGCTTTCTTT.

Regarding this clonotype: With a much larger clone just one base away, this may be a read error. The chain is built from TRBV7-9 and TRBJ2-7; D gene unclear. Germline assignment: CDR1 SEHNR and CDR2 FQNEAQ (reference sequence). Between the trimmed V and J ends, which lost 5 bases and 0 bases, there was a span of 14 bases. The CDR3 totals 15 residues. DNA of the CDR3: TGTGCCAGCAGCCACAGACTCTCGAGCTCCTACGAGCAGTACTTC. Its protein is CASSHRLSSSYEQYF. The variable domain in full, with the rest retrieved from reference TRBV7-9 and TRBJ2-7, is DTGVSQNPRHKITKRGQNVTFRCDPISEHNRLYWYRQTLGQGPEFLTYFQNEAQLEKSRLLSDRFSAERPKGSFSTLEIQRTEQGDSAMYLCASSHRLSSSYEQYFGPGTRLTVT.

This chain joins TRBV4-3 and TRBJ1-4; possibly TRBD1 for D (5 bases). Trimming pared 5 bases from V and 0 bases from J, leaving 16 bases between. Germline V CDR1 and CDR2: LGHNA, YSLEER. The CDR3 is 17 amino acids. CDR3 in DNA: TGCGCCAGCAGCATGACAGATCCAGTGGCAACTAATGAAAAACTGTTTTTT. It is translated as CASSMTDPVATNEKLFF.

This clonotype has ten or more counts. This sequence joins TRBV5-6 and TRBJ2-3, with D possibly matching TRBD1 (6 bases). The CDR3 contains 14 residues. Germline CDR1 and CDR2: SGHDT and YYEEEE. V dropped 0 bases and J dropped 10 bases, with 15 bases sitting between them. The CDR3 nucleotides are TGTGCCAGCAGCTTGGTATCAGGAGGACAGCCGCAGTATTTT. Translated: CASSLVSGGQPQYF.

Of note for this clonotype: A read error may account for a junction end that differs from germline. The chain links TRBV4-3 to TRBJ1-1, with D tentatively TRBD1 (6 bases). Germline CDR1 and CDR2: LGHNA and YSLEER. There are 15 residues in the CDR3. Written as DNA, the CDR3 is TGCGCCTGCAGCCAAGATCGGGGGGCACGCACTGAAGCTTTCTTT. Protein product: CACSQDRGARTEAFF.

The V call is TRBV27, the J call TRBJ2-7, with TRBD2 matching 10 bases. CDR3 size: 15 residues. Germline V gene sequence: CDR1 MNHEY, CDR2 SMNVEV (reference sequence). After removal of 1 base from V and 7 bases from J, the junction contained 7 bases not matched to a gene. CDR3 protein: CASSLYAAGGGEQYF. The DNA of the CDR3 is TGTGCCAGCAGTTTATACGCAGCGGGAGGGGGAGAGCAGTACTTC.

This clonotype was picked up many times. The rearrangement links TRBV6-5 to TRBJ2-7; D is uncertain. Germline V gene data show CDR1 as MNHEY and CDR2 as SVGAGI. This CDR3 has 13 residues. Trimming pared 0 bases from V and 0 bases from J, leaving 3 bases between. CDR3 nucleotides: TGTGCCAGCAGTTACTCCGTCTCCTACGAGCAGTACTTC. This sequence encodes CASSYSVSYEQYF.

The J gene is TRBJ2-2, the V gene TRBV29-1; no reliable D call. This CDR3 spans 12 amino acids. V lost 7 bases and J 3 bases, leaving 9 bases between the germline ends. Per germline, CDR1 SQVTM and CDR2 ANQGSEA. Written as DNA, the CDR3 is TGCAGCGGTGAGAGAGACACCGGGGAGCTGTTTTTT. This gives the protein CSGERDTGELFF.

This clonotype was counted at least ten times. The V and J genes are TRBV12-3 or TRBV12-4 and TRBJ1-5; no definite D call. This CDR3 is built from 13 residues. The ends were cut back, 3 bases at V and 4 bases at J, with 7 bases in the middle. CDR3 bases: TGTGCCAGCAGTTTTGTTGGTAATCAGCCCCAGCATTTT. Encoded protein: CASSFVGNQPQHF.

The chain is built from TRBV7-9 and TRBJ2-1; TRBD2 matches 11 bases. The CDR3 contains 17 residues. Trimming cost V 5 bases and J 2 bases; bases outside gene matches: 8. Germline V gene sequence: CDR1 SEHNR, CDR2 FQNEAQ (reference sequence). The CDR3 coding sequence is TGTGCCAGCAGCCTCAGGACTAGCGGGTCGACCTACAATGAGCAGTTCTTC. The encoded protein is CASSLRTSGSTYNEQFF. The entire variable domain, with the rest obtained from reference TRBV7-9 and TRBJ2-1, is as follows: DTGVSQNPRHKITKRGQNVTFRCDPISEHNRLYWYRQTLGQGPEFLTYFQNEAQLEKSRLLSDRFSAERPKGSFSTLEIQRTEQGDSAMYLCASSLRTSGSTYNEQFFGPGTRLTVL.